A single sample gave rise to the 18 T cell receptor beta chains below, sequenced in a study of blood T cell repertoires in COVID-19. The table came from immunoSEQ multiplex PCR; TCRdb's copy has only in-frame clones and leaves some out. The table lists some 65,000 clones, 85% of them singletons, with roughly 2.9% in the top ten. The sequenced sample consisted of peripheral blood. Receptors were obtained from a man older than 75 with acute or convalescent COVID-19.

The V call is TRBV3-1 (or the pseudogene TRBV3-2), the J call TRBJ2-7, with 7 bases matching TRBD2. CDR3 size: 14 residues. CDR1 LGHDT and CDR2 YNNKEL come from the germline V gene (reference sequence). Trimming cost V 6 bases and J 3 bases; bases outside gene matches: 8. CDR3: CASSLSGTNYEQYF. Written as DNA, the CDR3 is TGTGCCAGCAGTCTCTCCGGGACTAACTACGAGCAGTACTTC.

The genes are TRBV25-1 and TRBJ2-3; the D gene is possibly TRBD2 (6 bases). The CDR3 is 15 amino acids. Germline lookup yields CDR1 MGHDK and CDR2 SYGVNS. The V end was cut by 6 bases, the J end by 3 bases, with 16 bases between. CDR3 in amino acids: CASSPPGGGTDTQYF. The CDR3 DNA sequence: TGTGCCAGCAGCCCTCCCGGGGGAGGAACAGATACGCAGTATTTT.

The J gene is TRBJ1-2, the V gene TRBV6-5, with a tentative D call TRBD1 (6 bases). CDR3 size: 15 residues. CDR1 is MNHEY and CDR2 is SVGAGI in the germline V gene. V lost 0 bases, J lost 4 bases, and 12 bases lay in between. CDR3 in DNA: TGTGCCAGCAGTTACTCGCCACAGGGCCTCTATGGCTACACCTTC. It encodes CASSYSPQGLYGYTF.

This clone has only a few counts. Other DNA sequences in the sample encode the same CDR3. The CDR3 DNA reads as TGCAGTGCTAGTATCCAAGGGGGCGATGGCTACACCTTC. Translation gives CSASIQGGDGYTF. The J gene is TRBJ1-2, the V gene TRBV20-1; 7 bases are shared with TRBD1. The CDR3 is made up of 13 amino acids. With 3 bases clipped from V and 6 bases from J, the junction kept 7 bases outside the gene matches. Germline loops: CDR1 DFQATT, CDR2 SNEGSKA (reference sequence).

For the CDR3, the DNA is TGTGCCAGCAGCCAAGGACTAGAAAGCGAGCAGTACTTC. Amino acids: CASSQGLESEQYF. This chain links TRBV5-5 with TRBJ2-7, with 7 nucleotides matching TRBD2. The CDR3 spans 13 residues. V gave up 4 bases and J gave up 6 bases; unmatched junction bases: 7. Germline loops: CDR1 SGHKS, CDR2 YYEKEE (reference sequence). The whole variable domain, remainder taken from reference TRBV5-5 and TRBJ2-7, is DAGVTQSPTHLIKTRGQQVTLRCSPISGHKSVSWYQQVLGQGPQFIFQYYEKEERGRGNFPDRFSARQFPNYSSELNVNALLLGDSALYLCASSQGLESEQYFGPGTRLTVT.

The chain employs TRBV7-8 and TRBJ1-6, with TRBD1 matching 8 bases. Germline V gene lookup returns CDR1 SGHVS and CDR2 FQNEAQ. The CDR3 extends over 14 amino acids. V lost 5 bases, J lost 7 bases, and 4 bases stayed unmatched. CDR3: CASSGGQVNSPLHF. In nucleotides, the CDR3 is TGTGCCAGCAGCGGGGGACAGGTCAATTCACCCCTCCACTTT. The full variable domain, in which reference TRBV7-8 and TRBJ1-6 provide the parts outside the CDR3, is GAGVSQSPRYKVAKRGQDVALRCDPISGHVSLFWYQQALGQGPEFLTYFQNEAQLDKSGLPSDRFFAERPEGSVSTLKIQRTQQEDSAVYLCASSGGQVNSPLHFGNGTRLTVT.

J is TRBJ2-1 and V is TRBV3-1 (or the pseudogene TRBV3-2); D ambiguous. The germline CDR1 and CDR2 sequences are LGHDT and YNNKEL (reference sequence). The V end was cut by 3 bases, the J end by 3 bases, with 6 bases between. CDR3 length: 13 amino acids. CDR3 sequence: CASSHLLYNEQFF. The DNA of the CDR3 is TGTGCCAGCAGCCACCTCCTCTACAATGAGCAGTTCTTC.

The chain employs TRBV30 and TRBJ1-5, with a possible D match to TRBD1 (6 bases). Trimming took off 0 bases at V and 2 bases at J, with 11 bases between the two ends. The CDR3 consists of 15 residues. Germline CDR1 is GTSNPN and CDR2 is SVGIG (reference sequence). The CDR3 DNA reads as TGTGCCTGGAGTGTAAAACCAGGGGGCAATCAGCCCCAGCATTTT. Amino acid sequence: CAWSVKPGGNQPQHF.

In this sample, this clone turned up a few times. The chain employs TRBV7-9 and TRBJ1-4, with D hard to call. This CDR3 spans 11 amino acids. Germline V lookup: CDR1 SEHNR, CDR2 FQNEAQ (reference sequence). V was trimmed by 5 bases and J by 7 bases, leaving 5 bases between them. The CDR3 loop reads CASSASEKLFF. In DNA form, the CDR3 reads TGTGCCAGCAGCGCCAGTGAAAAACTGTTTTTT.

This chain uses TRBV19 with TRBJ1-4; maybe TRBD1 (6 bases). Germline values: CDR1 LNHDA, CDR2 SQIVND (reference sequence). The V gene lost 5 bases and the J gene lost 3 bases, with 10 bases spanning the gap. The CDR3 extends over 14 amino acids. As DNA, the CDR3 is TGTGCCAGTAGTCCCGGACAGTCTAATGAAAAACTGTTTTTT. This translates into CASSPGQSNEKLFF. Filled out from reference TRBV19 and TRBJ1-4, the complete variable domain reads DGGITQSPKYLFRKEGQNVTLSCEQNLNHDAMYWYRQDPGQGLRLIYYSQIVNDFQKGDIAEGYSVSREKKESFPLTVTSAQKNPTAFYLCASSPGQSNEKLFFGSGTQLSVL.

This chain joins TRBV10-3 and TRBJ2-7; a possible D gene is TRBD1 (6 bases). The germline V and J ends were trimmed by 0 bases and 2 bases, with 11 bases remaining between them. The CDR3 contains 15 residues. Germline CDR1 and CDR2: ENHRY and SYGVKD. The CDR3 sequence: CAISESGAGPYEQYF. The CDR3 region has the DNA TGTGCCATCAGTGAGTCGGGGGCAGGTCCCTACGAGCAGTACTTC.

This clone was seen only once. The chain carries TRBV10-3 and TRBJ1-2; D gene unclear. From germline, CDR1 is ENHRY and CDR2 SYGVKD. The CDR3 has 15 amino acids. V lost 0 bases, J lost 0 bases, and 8 bases lay in between. The CDR3 region is CAISESYGANYGYTF. CDR3 nucleotides: TGTGCCATCAGTGAGTCGTACGGAGCTAACTATGGCTACACCTTC.

The CDR3 here is CASSEAGSYNEKLFF. The CDR3 nucleotides read TGTGCCAGCAGTGAAGCTGGGAGTTACAATGAAAAACTGTTTTTT. The J gene is TRBJ1-4, the V gene TRBV2; D not resolved. Germline values: CDR1 SNHLY, CDR2 FYNNEI. V lost 0 bases and J lost 5, with 10 bases in between. The CDR3 covers 15 residues.

The V call is TRBV3-1 (or the pseudogene TRBV3-2), the J call TRBJ1-2; perhaps TRBD1 as D (5 bases). Germline assignment: CDR1 LGHDT and CDR2 YNNKEL (reference sequence). The CDR3 consists of 13 residues. CDR3 in amino acids: CASQSGPDYGYTF. The DNA for the CDR3 is TGTGCTTCTCAATCAGGGCCCGACTATGGCTACACCTTC.

The chain recombines TRBV3-1 (or the pseudogene TRBV3-2) with TRBJ2-1, with TRBD2 matching 7 bases. This CDR3 has 15 amino acids. Germline-derived CDR1 and CDR2 are LGHDT and YNNKEL (reference sequence). J was trimmed by 2 bases and V by 2 bases; bases with no gene match: 3. The CDR3 protein is CASSQRSGTYNEQFF. CDR3 bases: TGTGCCAGCAGCCAACGAAGCGGGACCTACAATGAGCAGTTCTTC.

The chain recombines TRBV11-3 with TRBJ1-3; 7 positions agree with TRBD1. V was clipped by 5 bases and J by 4 bases; unmatched bases: 2. CDR1 and CDR2 (germline): SGHNT, YENEEA. The CDR3 runs to 13 residues. Written as DNA, the CDR3 is TGTGCCAGCAGCCGGACAGGCGGAAACACCATATATTTT. Protein product: CASSRTGGNTIYF. The entire variable domain, with the rest obtained from reference TRBV11-3 and TRBJ1-3, is as follows: EAGVVQSPRYKIIEKKQPVAFWCNPISGHNTLYWYLQNLGQGPELLIRYENEEAVDDSQLPKDRFSAERLKGVDSTLKIQPAELGDSAVYLCASSRTGGNTIYFGEGSWLTVV.

About this clone itself: At one of its ends the junction is not consistent with the germline gene, which may arise from a read error. This chain links TRBV5-4 with TRBJ2-1; 11 bases are a match to TRBD2. This CDR3 is 14 amino acids long. Germline lookup yields CDR1 SGHNT and CDR2 YYREEE (reference sequence). Here the CDR3 reads CASSLLAGGSVRVF. The DNA of the CDR3 is TGTGCCAGCAGCTTGTTAGCGGGAGGGTCCGTGCGGGTCTTC.

The sample holds a few counts of this clone. The rearrangement links TRBV4-3 to TRBJ2-1; 7 nucleotides match TRBD2. The germline V gene has CDR1 LGHNA and CDR2 YSLEER. CDR3 length equals 15 residues. The ends lost 4 bases at V and 7 bases at J; junction bases unmatched: 10. The CDR3 protein is CASSPNGLGSNEQFF. DNA for the CDR3: TGCGCCAGCAGCCCCAATGGACTAGGAAGTAATGAGCAGTTCTTC.